The 25 T cell receptor beta chains below were found in one sample sequenced in a study of regulatory T cells in long-lasting Graves disease. Investigators prepared the TCR beta libraries by applying iRepertoire HTBI primers and Arm-PCR of CDR3 regions. TCRdb used MiXCR to reprocess the multiplex PCR reads, holding one entry per CDR3 protein. The sample shows 400,000 to 550,000 distinct CDR3 sequences, about 17% of them seen only once. Time point denoted: newly diagnosed GD, antithyroid drugs for less than 3 months. RNA from PBMCs was the source of the TCR library. The same specimen was also included in a second study, on T cells in Graves' hyperthyroidism and ophthalmopathy.

The sequences come from peripheral blood mononuclear cells (PBMCs), collected at new diagnosis, from a patient treated with antithyroid drugs. Receptors were obtained from a woman in her late teens or twenties with Graves disease.

This clonotype was observed a few times. V and J are TRBV7-3 and TRBJ2-2; no firm D call. Trimming cost V 5 bases and J 5 bases, with 9 bases left between them. The germline CDR1 and CDR2 sequences are SGHTA and FQGTGA. The CDR3 sequence is 13 residues long. The CDR3 reads CASSPFLTGELFF. The CDR3 coding sequence is TGTGCCAGCAGCCCATTTCTTACCGGGGAGCTGTTTTTT.

There are many counts of this clonotype. The chain combines TRBV7-3 with TRBJ2-5, with 8 nucleotides matching TRBD2. The germline V gene encodes CDR1 SGHTA and CDR2 FQGTGA. Germline trimming cut 5 bases from V and 4 bases from J; bases unmatched to any gene: 9. The length of the CDR3 is 15 residues. The CDR3 sequence is CASSPRSGSSETQYF. The CDR3 coding sequence is TGTGCCAGCAGCCCCCGGAGCGGGAGTTCAGAGACCCAGTACTTC.

The CDR3 bases are TGCGCCAGCAGCCAAGACTCGGTTGGTGAGCAGTTCTTC. Protein sequence: CASSQDSVGEQFF. The chain uses TRBV4-3 and TRBJ2-1; D remains unclear. This CDR3 is 13 amino acids long. CDR1 and CDR2 (germline): LGHNA, YSLEER. Trimming took off 0 bases at V and 9 bases at J, with 9 bases between the two ends.

This chain uses TRBV7-2 with TRBJ2-1; 11 nucleotides agree with TRBD2. The J call may be wrong; the DNA end is better matched by TRBJ2-5. This CDR3 contains 15 residues. CDR1 SGHTA and CDR2 FQGNSA come from the germline V gene. As DNA, the CDR3 is TGTGCCAGCAGCTTGCTAACTAGCGGGAGAGAGACCCAGTACTTC. This translates into CASSLLTSGRETQYF.

This clonotype was picked up a small number of times. At one of its ends the junction is not consistent with the germline gene, which may arise from a read error. The chain couples TRBV28 to TRBJ2-3; 7 bases map to TRBD2. Germline values: CDR1 MDHEN, CDR2 SYDVKM. This CDR3 has 17 residues. CDR3 amino acids: CASSTPSGIFPTGTQYF. The CDR3 nucleotides read TGTGCCAGCAGTACCCCGAGCGGGATTTTTCCCACAGGTACGCAGTATTTT.

This clonotype was seen ten or more times. The genes are TRBV3-1 and TRBJ1-5; no clear D. Trimming removed 4 bases from V and 3 bases from J, with 13 bases in between. Germline V gene data show CDR1 as LGHDT and CDR2 as YNNKEL (reference sequence). This CDR3 is built from 15 residues. CDR3 in DNA: TGTGCCAGCAGCCCCGCACCTTCTGTCAATCAGCCCCAGCATTTT. Encoded protein: CASSPAPSVNQPQHF.

This clonotype was seen only once. The chain joins TRBV18 to TRBJ2-7; TRBD2 might be the D (6 bases). CDR1 and CDR2 (germline): KGHSH, LQKENI. This CDR3 region has 13 residues. Trimming took 6 bases from V and 6 from J, leaving 15 bases between them. The CDR3 spells CASSLGAGSEQYF. CDR3 bases: TGTGCCAGCTCTCTTGGGGCGGGGAGCGAGCAGTACTTC.

This clonotype came up many times. The chain employs TRBV12-3 or TRBV12-4 and TRBJ2-1; no clear D. The CDR3 is made up of 13 amino acids. V was cut by 10 bases and J by 7 bases, with 17 bases left in between. The CDR3 sequence is CAIGGLAPNEQFF. The CDR3 nucleotides read TGTGCCATTGGTGGGTTGGCGCCGAATGAGCAGTTCTTC.

This clonotype was seen only a few times. The chain carries TRBV29-1 and TRBJ2-5, with D unresolved. The germline CDR1 and CDR2 sequences are SQVTM and ANQGSEA. The CDR3 contains 10 residues. Trimming took off 7 bases at V and 5 bases at J, with 8 bases between the two ends. The CDR3 sequence is CSAHEETQYF. The CDR3 DNA follows: TGCAGCGCCCATGAGGAGACCCAGTACTTC.

This clonotype was picked up a small number of times. The chain combines TRBV9 with TRBJ2-5; 11 bases match TRBD2. Germline values: CDR1 SGDLS, CDR2 YYNGEE. V lost 2 bases and J lost 2; bases outside the gene matches: 2. The CDR3 extends over 15 amino acids. The CDR3 sequence is CASSVVAGGQETQYF. The DNA for the CDR3 is TGTGCCAGCAGCGTCGTAGCGGGAGGGCAAGAGACCCAGTACTTC.

This clonotype was seen ten or more times. The chain links TRBV3-1 to TRBJ2-7; 7 positions match TRBD1. Germline V lookup: CDR1 LGHDT, CDR2 YNNKEL (reference sequence). This CDR3 is built from 15 residues. Germline trimming cut 3 bases from V and 3 bases from J; bases unmatched to any gene: 8. The CDR3 here is CASSHRQGEVYEQYF. The CDR3 DNA reads as TGTGCCAGCAGCCATCGACAGGGAGAAGTCTACGAGCAGTACTTC.

V is TRBV24-1 and J is TRBJ1-2, with TRBD1 identical over 8 bases. Losses at the gene ends were 5 bases for V and 2 bases for J; bases not matched to a gene: 3. The CDR3 length is 14 residues. Per germline, CDR1 KGHDR and CDR2 SFDVKD. DNA of the CDR3: TGTGCCACCAGTGGGACAGGGCGGAACTATGGCTACACCTTC. This codes for CATSGTGRNYGYTF.

This clonotype was picked up many times. V is TRBV28 and J is TRBJ1-1, with TRBD1 identical over 7 bases. Germline V gene sequence: CDR1 MDHEN, CDR2 SYDVKM. V shed 5 bases, J shed 5 bases, and the junction held 11 bases outside the gene matches. The CDR3 consists of 15 residues. CDR3 protein: CASSPRGKGATEAFF. CDR3 in DNA: TGTGCCAGCAGTCCGAGGGGAAAGGGGGCGACTGAAGCTTTCTTT. The variable domain in full, completed from reference TRBV28 and TRBJ1-1, reads DVKVTQSSRYLVKRTGEKVFLECVQDMDHENMFWYRQDPGLGLRLIYFSYDVKMKEKGDIPEGYSVSREKKERFSLILESASTNQTSMYLCASSPRGKGATEAFFGQGTRLTVV.

V is TRBV27 and J is TRBJ1-2; 9 bases align to TRBD1. With V trimmed by 8 bases and J by 9 bases, 10 bases remained unmatched. This CDR3 contains 13 residues. CDR1 is MNHEY, CDR2 SMNVEV, per germline (reference sequence). CDR3 coding DNA: TGTGCCAGCGGGGACAGGGAGCGCTTAAGCTACACCTTC. Its protein is CASGDRERLSYTF.

Notes on this clonotype: This may be a read error: a much more frequent sequence differs by one nucleotide. This chain links TRBV27 with TRBJ2-7; D may be TRBD1 or TRBD2 (5 bases each). The germline V gene has CDR1 MNHEY and CDR2 SMNVEV (reference sequence). The V and J ends lost 5 bases and 7 bases respectively, with 24 bases between them. The CDR3 sequence is 16 residues long. The CDR3 DNA follows: TGTGCCAGCAGTACCCGTATGGGTGGGGGAGAAAATGAGCAGTACTTC. Its protein is CASSTRMGGGENEQYF.

The gene calls are TRBV5-8 and TRBJ2-1, with D uncertain. Trimming left V 1 base short and J 0 bases short, with 8 bases between. Germline V gene data show CDR1 as SGHTS and CDR2 as YDEGEE. This CDR3 spans 15 amino acids. The CDR3 DNA reads as TGTGCCAGCAGCTTGATGCTGGGCTCCTACAATGAGCAGTTCTTC. Its translation is CASSLMLGSYNEQFF.

V is TRBV18 and J is TRBJ2-2, with D unresolved. The CDR3 is 15 amino acids. V was clipped by 1 base and J by 10 bases, with 16 bases between them. Germline V CDR1 and CDR2: KGHSH, LQKENI. CDR3 DNA sequence: TGTGCCAGCTCACCACTCTTCGAAGCCACCTCGGAGCTGTTTTTT. It encodes CASSPLFEATSELFF.

V usage is TRBV29-1 and J usage is TRBJ2-7; 10 bases match TRBD1. V shed 7 bases and J 6 bases; nucleotides not matched to a gene: 6. CDR3 size: 12 residues. Germline V gives CDR1 SQVTM, CDR2 ANQGSEA. The CDR3 loop reads CSDSDRGVEQYF. The CDR3 DNA follows: TGCAGCGACTCGGACAGGGGGGTCGAGCAGTACTTC.

This clonotype was seen repeatedly, ten times or more. The V call is TRBV12-5, the J call TRBJ2-1; no firm D call. V shed 6 bases and J shed 3 bases, with 9 bases lying between them. This CDR3 is built from 13 residues. Germline V gene sequence: CDR1 LGHNT, CDR2 FRNRAP. The CDR3 nucleotides read TGTGCTAGTGGGGGGTCCGGCTACAATGAGCAGTTCTTC. Its protein is CASGGSGYNEQFF.

The rearrangement joins TRBV29-1 to TRBJ2-1; TRBD2 agrees at 13 bases. This CDR3 is built from 14 residues. Germline values: CDR1 SQVTM, CDR2 ANQGSEA. J lost 9 bases, V lost 6 bases, and 8 bases had no gene match. CDR3 DNA sequence: TGCAGCGTCTTACTAGCGGGAGGGCCAGGTGAGCAGTTCTTC. Encoded protein: CSVLLAGGPGEQFF.

This clonotype was detected only a few times. CDR3 region: CASSFEGAYEQYF. The CDR3 coding sequence is TGTGCCAGCAGCTTTGAGGGTGCCTACGAGCAGTACTTC. The chain is built from TRBV7-9 and TRBJ2-7; a weak D match, TRBD2 (5 bases). This CDR3 region has 13 residues. Germline V CDR1 and CDR2: SEHNR, FQNEAQ (reference sequence). V was cut by 3 bases and J by 2 bases, with 8 bases left in between.

This clonotype was counted between two and nine times. The gene calls are TRBV24-1 and TRBJ2-1; possible D gene TRBD1, 5 bases. The CDR3 has 16 amino acids. V was cut by 4 bases and J by 7 bases, with 19 bases left in between. Germline lookup yields CDR1 KGHDR and CDR2 SFDVKD. The CDR3 loop reads CATSETRGQGKNEQFF. The CDR3, as DNA: TGTGCCACCAGTGAAACCCGCGGACAAGGAAAAAATGAGCAGTTCTTC.

This clonotype was seen repeatedly, ten times or more. This chain connects TRBV10-3 to TRBJ2-7, with 11 bases identical to TRBD2. CDR1 and CDR2 (germline): ENHRY, SYGVKD. J gave up 7 bases and V 10 bases, and 12 bases lay outside the gene matches. This CDR3 spans 14 amino acids. CDR3 sequence reads: CATIAGGPMGEQYF. The CDR3 DNA is TGTGCCACAATAGCGGGAGGGCCCATGGGGGAGCAGTACTTC.

The rearrangement links TRBV6-2 or TRBV6-3 to TRBJ2-3; perhaps TRBD2 as D (6 bases). This CDR3 has 16 amino acids. From germline, CDR1 is MNHEY and CDR2 SVGEGT. Trimming took 6 bases from V and 4 from J, leaving 20 bases between them. The CDR3 here is CASRPTGSPVADTQYF. CDR3 DNA sequence: TGTGCCAGCAGACCCACCGGGAGCCCGGTGGCAGATACGCAGTATTTT.

This clonotype was seen repeatedly, ten times or more. The rearrangement joins TRBV28 to TRBJ2-7; possibly TRBD1 or TRBD2 for D (5 bases each). Per the germline V gene, CDR1 is MDHEN and CDR2 is SYDVKM. V lost 6 bases to trimming and J lost 3 bases, with 18 bases between them. The CDR3 loop spans 15 amino acids. In nucleotides, the CDR3 is TGTGCCAGCAGACAAGGAGAAGAGGGGTACTACGAGCAGTACTTC. Protein product: CASRQGEEGYYEQYF.